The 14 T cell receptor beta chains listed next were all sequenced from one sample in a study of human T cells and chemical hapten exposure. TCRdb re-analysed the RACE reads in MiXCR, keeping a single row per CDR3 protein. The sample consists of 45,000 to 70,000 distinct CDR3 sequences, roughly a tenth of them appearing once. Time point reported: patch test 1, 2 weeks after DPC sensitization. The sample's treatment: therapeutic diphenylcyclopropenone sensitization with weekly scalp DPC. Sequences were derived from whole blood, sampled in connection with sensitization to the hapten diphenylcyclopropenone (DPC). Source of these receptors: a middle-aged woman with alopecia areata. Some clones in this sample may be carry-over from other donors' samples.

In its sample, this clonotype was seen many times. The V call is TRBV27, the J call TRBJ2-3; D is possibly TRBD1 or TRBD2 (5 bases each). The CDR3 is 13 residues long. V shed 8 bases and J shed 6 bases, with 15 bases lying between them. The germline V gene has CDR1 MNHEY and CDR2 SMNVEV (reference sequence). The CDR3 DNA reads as TGTGCCAGCCTCCGGGACCACGGGGATACGCAGTATTTT. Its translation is CASLRDHGDTQYF.

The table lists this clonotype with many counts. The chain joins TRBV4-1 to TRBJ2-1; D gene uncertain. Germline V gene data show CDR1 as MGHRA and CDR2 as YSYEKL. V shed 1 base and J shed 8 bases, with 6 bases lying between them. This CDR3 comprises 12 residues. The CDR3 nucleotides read TGCGCCAGCAGCCAAGCCTGGGATGAGCAGTTCTTC. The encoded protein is CASSQAWDEQFF.

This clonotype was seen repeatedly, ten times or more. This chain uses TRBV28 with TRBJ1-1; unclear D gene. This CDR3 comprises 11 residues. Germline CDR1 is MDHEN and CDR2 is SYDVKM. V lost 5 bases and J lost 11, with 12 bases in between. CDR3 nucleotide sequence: TGTGCCAGCAGTCTTCGGTTCGTTGCTTTCTTT. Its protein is CASSLRFVAFF. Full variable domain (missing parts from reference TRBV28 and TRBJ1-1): DVKVTQSSRYLVKRTGEKVFLECVQDMDHENMFWYRQDPGLGLRLIYFSYDVKMKEKGDIPEGYSVSREKKERFSLILESASTNQTSMYLCASSLRFVAFFGQGTRLTVV.

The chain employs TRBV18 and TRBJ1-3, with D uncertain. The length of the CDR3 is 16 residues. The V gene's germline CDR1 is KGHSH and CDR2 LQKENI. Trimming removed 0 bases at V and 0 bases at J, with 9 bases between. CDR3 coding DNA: TGTGCCAGCTCACCACCGTTGGGAATCTCTGGAAACACCATATATTTT. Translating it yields CASSPPLGISGNTIYF.

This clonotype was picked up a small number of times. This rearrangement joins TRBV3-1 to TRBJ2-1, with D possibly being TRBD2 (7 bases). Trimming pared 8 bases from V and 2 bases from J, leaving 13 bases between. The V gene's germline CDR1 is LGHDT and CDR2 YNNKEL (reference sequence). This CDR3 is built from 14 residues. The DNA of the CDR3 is TGTGCCAGCCGAGGAGGGGGGGCCTACAATGAGCAGTTCTTC. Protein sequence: CASRGGGAYNEQFF.

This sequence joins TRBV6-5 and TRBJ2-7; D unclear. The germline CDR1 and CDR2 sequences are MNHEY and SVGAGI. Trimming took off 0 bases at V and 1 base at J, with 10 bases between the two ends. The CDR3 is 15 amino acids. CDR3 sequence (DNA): TGTGCCAGCAGTTACTCGCTCGGCAGTTCCTACGAGCAGTACTTC. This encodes CASSYSLGSSYEQYF.

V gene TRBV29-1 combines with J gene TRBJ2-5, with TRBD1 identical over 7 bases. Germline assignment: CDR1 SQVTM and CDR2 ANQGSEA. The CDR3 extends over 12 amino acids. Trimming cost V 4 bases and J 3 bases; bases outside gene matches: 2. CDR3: CSVGDREETQYF. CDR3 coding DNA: TGCAGCGTTGGGGACAGAGAAGAGACCCAGTACTTC.

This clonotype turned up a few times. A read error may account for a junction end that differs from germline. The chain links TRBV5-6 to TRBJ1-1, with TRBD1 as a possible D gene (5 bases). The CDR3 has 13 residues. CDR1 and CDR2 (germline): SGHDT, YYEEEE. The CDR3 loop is CASSLGPKIEAFF. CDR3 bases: TGTGCCAGCAGTTTGGGGCCAAAGATTGAAGCTTTCTTT.

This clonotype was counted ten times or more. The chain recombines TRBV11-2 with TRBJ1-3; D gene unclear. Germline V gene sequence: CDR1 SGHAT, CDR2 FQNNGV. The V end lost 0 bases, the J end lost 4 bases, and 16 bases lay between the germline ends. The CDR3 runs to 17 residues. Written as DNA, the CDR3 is TGTGCCAGCAGCTTAGATGGCGTTTTGGGATACGGAAACACCATATATTTT. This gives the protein CASSLDGVLGYGNTIYF.

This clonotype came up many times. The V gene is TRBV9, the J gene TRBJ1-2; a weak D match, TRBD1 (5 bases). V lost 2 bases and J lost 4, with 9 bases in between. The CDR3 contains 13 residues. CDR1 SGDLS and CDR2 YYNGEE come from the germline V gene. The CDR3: CASSVAGPYGYTF. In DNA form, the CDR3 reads TGTGCCAGCAGCGTGGCAGGGCCCTATGGCTACACCTTC.

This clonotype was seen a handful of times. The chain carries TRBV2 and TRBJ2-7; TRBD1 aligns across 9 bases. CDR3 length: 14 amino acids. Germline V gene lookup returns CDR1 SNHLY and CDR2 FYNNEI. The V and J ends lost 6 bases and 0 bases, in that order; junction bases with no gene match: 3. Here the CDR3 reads CASRGQGASYEQYF. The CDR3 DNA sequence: TGTGCCAGCAGGGGACAGGGAGCCTCCTACGAGCAGTACTTC.

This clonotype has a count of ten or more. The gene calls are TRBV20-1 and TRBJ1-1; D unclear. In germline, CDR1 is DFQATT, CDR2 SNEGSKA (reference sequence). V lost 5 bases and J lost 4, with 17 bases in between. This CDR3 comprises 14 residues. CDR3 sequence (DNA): TGCAGTGCTTCTATGTTAGAAACGGGCACTGAAGCTTTCTTT. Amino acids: CSASMLETGTEAFF.

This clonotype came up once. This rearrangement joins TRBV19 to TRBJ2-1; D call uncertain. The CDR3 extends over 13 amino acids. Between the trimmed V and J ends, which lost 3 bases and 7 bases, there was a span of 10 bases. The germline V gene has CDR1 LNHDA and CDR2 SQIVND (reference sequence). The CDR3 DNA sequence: TGTGCCAGTAGTATCATCATTGGAAATGAGCAGTTCTTC. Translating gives CASSIIIGNEQFF.

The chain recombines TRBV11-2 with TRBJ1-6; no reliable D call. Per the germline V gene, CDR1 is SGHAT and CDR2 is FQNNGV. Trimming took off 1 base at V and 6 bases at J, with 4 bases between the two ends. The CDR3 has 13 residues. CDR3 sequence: CASSLGTNSPLHF. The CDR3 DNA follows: TGTGCCAGCAGCTTAGGTACTAATTCACCCCTCCACTTT.